Sequencing of this T cell receptor beta chain was carried out in a study of immune evolution from preneoplasia to lung adenocarcinoma. TCRdb's copy holds only in-frame clones and misses some; the assay was immunoSEQ multiplex PCR. Altogether approximately 12,000 clones are present, 86% being singletons, with the ten largest covering over 3%. Germline V gives CDR1 SGHRS, CDR2 YFSETQ. CDR3 size: 15 residues. V lost 5 bases, J lost 5 bases, and 10 bases stayed unmatched. Study findings and constraints: Top clone share appeared to fall from AAH through AIS, MIA, adenocarcinoma. Highest clonality occurred in KRAS-mutant, not EGFR-mutant or double wild-type, nodules. Clonality was highest in normal lung, lower in later-stage lesions apparently.

A single count supports this clone. The antigen is unknown. The sequenced sample consisted of FFPE invasive lung adenocarcinoma tissue. The sequence derives from a person aged 65-85 years with invasive lung adenocarcinoma. The chain couples TRBV5-1 to TRBJ2-7; 10 bases align to TRBD2. The DNA for the CDR3 is TGCGCCAGCAGTCGGCTAGCGGGAGCCAGTAACGAGCAGTACTTC. This encodes CASSRLAGASNEQYF.